The T cell receptor (beta chain) described here comes from a study of monozygotic twins with inflammatory bowel disease. TCRdb re-analyzed the 5' RACE reads; it lists each CDR3 protein once, without DNA. Recorded for this sample: some 450,000 distinct CDR3 sequences. The CDR3 covers 15 residues. Germline CDR1 SNHLY, CDR2 FYNNEI. Investigators pulled total RNA out of whole blood and did not sort T cells. The rearrangement links TRBV2 to TRBJ2-6. Specimen: blood. The sequence came from a human donor with ulcerative colitis or Crohn's disease, or a healthy co-twin of an affected twin (not recorded which). CDR3 in amino acids: CASSVARSGANVLTF.